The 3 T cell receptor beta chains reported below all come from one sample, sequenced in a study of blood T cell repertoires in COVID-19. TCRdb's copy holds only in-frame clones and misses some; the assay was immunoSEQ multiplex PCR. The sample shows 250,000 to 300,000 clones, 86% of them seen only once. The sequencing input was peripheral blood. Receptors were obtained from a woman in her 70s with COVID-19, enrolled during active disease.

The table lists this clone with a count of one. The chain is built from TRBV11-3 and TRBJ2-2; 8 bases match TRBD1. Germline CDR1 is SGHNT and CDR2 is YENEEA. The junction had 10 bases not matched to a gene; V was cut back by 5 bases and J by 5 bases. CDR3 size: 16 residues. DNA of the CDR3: TGTGCCAGCAGCACCCCTCAGGGGGCGCGAACCGGGGAGCTGTTTTTT. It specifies CASSTPQGARTGELFF.

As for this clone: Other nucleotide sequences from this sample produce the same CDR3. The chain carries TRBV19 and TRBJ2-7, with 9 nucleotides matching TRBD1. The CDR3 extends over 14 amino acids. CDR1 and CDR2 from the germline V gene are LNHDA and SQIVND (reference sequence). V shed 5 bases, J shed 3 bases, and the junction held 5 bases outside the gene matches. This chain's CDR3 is CASSPGQGLYEQYF. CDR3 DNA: TGTGCCAGTAGTCCAGGACAGGGGCTCTACGAGCAGTACTTC.

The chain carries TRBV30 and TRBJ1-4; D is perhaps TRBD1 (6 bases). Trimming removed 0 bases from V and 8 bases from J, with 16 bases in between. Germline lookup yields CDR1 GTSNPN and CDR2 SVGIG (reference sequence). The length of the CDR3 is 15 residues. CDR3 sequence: CAWSVTWGPREKLFF. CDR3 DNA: TGTGCCTGGAGTGTCACGTGGGGGCCAAGGGAAAAACTGTTTTTT.